This is a list of T cell receptor beta chains from one sample in a study of CD8+ T cells in alopecia areata. Sequencing used immunoSEQ multiplex PCR; TCRdb keeps in-frame clones, though not all of them. The data contain roughly 230,000 clones, around two fifths of them singletons. The starting material was CD4+ T cells sorted from blood, obtained at approximately week 39, from a patient treated with tofacitinib. The receptors shown here come from a human donor with alopecia areata. Each CDR3 is given with its conserved first and last residue. A D gene is named only where the DNA matches it firmly. Part of the rows lack a size; the others show once, few, many or a class for expanded clones.

- - TRBJ2-6 TRBV2 14 CASKGGSGANVLTF TGTGCCAGCAAAGGGGGCTCTGGGGCCAACGTCCTGACTTTC
TRBD1 - TRBJ1-1 TRBV6-5 14 CASSSGQGRTEAFF TGTGCCAGCAGTTCCGGACAGGGGCGGACTGAAGCTTTCTTT
- few TRBJ2-4 TRBV14 14 CASSQGREGNIQYF TGTGCCAGCAGCCAAGGTCGGGAAGGGAACATTCAGTACTTC
TRBD1 many TRBJ1-1 TRBV7-9 16 CASSFITGGAGTEAFF TGTGCCAGCAGCTTTATCACAGGGGGCGCAGGGACTGAAGCTTTCTTT
TRBD2 - TRBJ2-1 TRBV15 17 CATSRDGLAGPNNEQFF TGTGCCACCAGCAGAGATGGGCTAGCGGGACCAAACAATGAGCAGTTCTTC
TRBD1 - TRBJ1-4 TRBV29-1 11 CSVGKRGQLFF TGCAGCGTTGGGAAAAGGGGGCAACTGTTTTTT
- - TRBJ2-4 TRBV2 15 CASSDGREFGNIQYF TGTGCCAGCAGTGATGGTCGGGAATTCGGAAACATTCAGTACTTC
- - TRBJ2-1 TRBV7-2 14 CASSLKLSYNEQFF TGTGCCAGCAGCTTAAAACTCTCCTACAATGAGCAGTTCTTC
TRBD2 - TRBJ2-7 TRBV7-2 12 CASSLGLAEQYF TGTGCCAGCAGCTTAGGACTAGCGGAGCAGTACTTC
- - TRBJ1-2 TRBV30 14 CAWSVETYSIDYTF TGTGCCTGGAGTGTAGAGACGTACTCTATCGACTACACCTTC
TRBD2 - TRBJ2-1 TRBV7-2 15 CASSQLAGAYNEQFF TGTGCCAGCAGCCAACTAGCGGGAGCCTACAATGAGCAGTTCTTC
TRBD1 - TRBJ2-2 TRBV7-6 16 CASSLTGQGSTGELFF TGTGCCAGCAGCTTGACGGGACAGGGGAGCACCGGGGAGCTGTTTTTT
- - TRBJ1-1 TRBV7-2 11 CASQGNTEAFF TGTGCCAGCCAGGGTAACACTGAAGCTTTCTTT
- few TRBJ2-7 TRBV18 13 CASSERENSEQYF TGTGCCAGCTCTGAAAGGGAGAACTCCGAGCAGTACTTC
TRBD2 - TRBJ2-2 TRBV29-1 14 CSVGREGRTGELFF TGCAGCGTTGGGCGGGAGGGCCGGACCGGGGAGCTGTTTTTT
- - TRBJ1-1 TRBV7-3 11 CASSLTVRAFF TGTGCCAGCAGCTTAACAGTGCGAGCTTTCTTT
TRBD1 - TRBJ2-5 TRBV5-1 15 CASSPGTGGEETQYF TGCGCCAGCAGCCCAGGGACAGGGGGCGAAGAGACCCAGTACTTC
- - TRBJ1-3 TRBV7-9 15 CASSLTQSSGNTIYF TGTGCCAGCAGCTTGACCCAGAGCTCTGGAAACACCATATATTTT
TRBD1 once TRBJ1-4 TRBV4-3 15 CASSHDRGRVEKLFF TGCGCCAGCAGCCACGACAGGGGGCGTGTGGAAAAACTGTTTTTT
TRBD1 - TRBJ2-1 TRBV29-1 14 CSVADRVSYNEQFF TGCAGCGTCGCCGACAGGGTTTCCTACAATGAGCAGTTCTTC
- few TRBJ2-1 TRBV7-9 14 CASSALVTGNEQFF TGTGCCAGCAGCGCGCTAGTTACGGGAAATGAGCAGTTCTTC
TRBD2 - TRBJ2-5 TRBV9 11 CASSGAGAQYF TGTGCCAGCAGCGGTGCGGGGGCCCAGTACTTC
- few TRBJ2-3 TRBV5-1 15 CASSLEVREEDTQYF TGCGCCAGCAGCTTGGAGGTCAGGGAGGAAGATACGCAGTATTTT
- - TRBJ2-5 TRBV5-1 16 CASSLGTGRRLETQYF TGCGCCAGCAGCTTGGGGACGGGGCGCCGCTTGGAGACCCAGTACTTC
- - TRBJ2-3 TRBV29-1 10 CSVASGTQYF TGCAGCGTGGCCTCAGGGACGCAGTATTTT
TRBD1 few TRBJ1-1 TRBV29-1 13 CSVIGQANTEAFF TGCAGCGTGATCGGACAGGCGAACACTGAAGCTTTCTTT
- - TRBJ1-2 TRBV25-1 16 CASSEYVQGSLRGYTF TGTGCCAGCAGTGAATATGTCCAGGGCAGTCTGCGTGGCTACACCTTC
- few TRBJ2-1 TRBV19 15 CASSIAGTPYNEQFF TGTGCCAGTAGTATCGCCGGGACTCCTTACAATGAGCAGTTCTTC
TRBD2 - TRBJ2-3 TRBV29-1 16 CSVVGTSGRATDTQYF TGCAGCGTTGTTGGGACTAGCGGGAGAGCCACAGATACGCAGTATTTT
TRBD2 - TRBJ2-7 TRBV5-1 16 CASSLGASGVQYEQYF TGCGCCAGCAGCTTGGGGGCTAGCGGGGTCCAGTACGAGCAGTACTTC
TRBD1 - TRBJ1-5 TRBV4-3 17 CASSPTGGQGPNQPQHF TGCGCCAGCAGCCCCACCGGAGGACAGGGCCCTAATCAGCCCCAGCATTTT
TRBD2 few TRBJ2-1 TRBV5-1 14 CASKPGREGGEQFF TGCGCCAGCAAGCCCGGGAGGGAGGGCGGTGAGCAGTTCTTC
TRBD1 - TRBJ2-5 TRBV7-9 14 CASSLRTGAETQYF TGTGCCAGCAGCTTACGGACAGGGGCCGAGACCCAGTACTTC
TRBD2 few TRBJ2-7 TRBV11-1 15 CASSLAGTSGHEQYF TGTGCCAGCAGCTTAGCCGGGACTAGCGGACACGAGCAGTACTTC
- - TRBJ1-1 TRBV6-5 12 CASSYGGTEAFF TGTGCCAGCAGTTACGGTGGCACTGAAGCTTTCTTT
TRBD2 many TRBJ2-1 TRBV28 16 CASSSGLAGPNNEQFF TGTGCCAGCAGTTCCGGACTAGCGGGACCCAACAATGAGCAGTTCTTC
TRBD1 - TRBJ2-7 TRBV6-1 15 CASSAKPGQSYEQYF TGTGCCAGCAGTGCCAAACCGGGACAGTCCTACGAGCAGTACTTC
- - TRBJ2-3 TRBV19 15 CASSIQGTGTDTQYF TGTGCCAGTAGTATACAGGGGACGGGCACAGATACGCAGTATTTT
- - TRBJ2-6 TRBV27 14 CASGRGSGANVLTF TGTGCCAGCGGGCGGGGCTCTGGGGCCAACGTCCTGACTTTC
TRBD2 - TRBJ2-3 TRBV5-1 15 CASSPQFSGSYTQYF TGCGCCAGCAGCCCACAGTTTAGCGGGAGTTATACGCAGTATTTT
- - TRBJ2-5 TRBV30 14 CAWNPGELQETQYF TGTGCCTGGAATCCCGGAGAGCTCCAAGAGACCCAGTACTTC
TRBD2 few TRBJ2-5 TRBV7-2 15 CASSLASGAQETQYF TGTGCCAGCAGCTTAGCTAGCGGGGCCCAAGAGACCCAGTACTTC
- - TRBJ1-2 TRBV30 13 CAWSANPNYGYTF TGTGCCTGGAGTGCGAATCCTAACTATGGCTACACCTTC
- - TRBJ2-7 TRBV9 14 CASSVGGSSYEQYF TGTGCCAGCAGCGTAGGCGGAAGCTCCTACGAGCAGTACTTC